This is a list of T cell receptor beta chains from one sample in a study of somatic mutations in cytotoxic T cells in rheumatoid arthritis. TCRdb's copy holds only in-frame clones and misses some; the assay was immunoSEQ multiplex PCR. The sample holds 7,000 or so clones; 87% are singletons and the top ten take roughly 15%. Sequencing used CD8+ T cells sorted from blood. These receptors all come from a middle-aged man with rheumatoid arthritis. The CDR3 runs from the conserved cysteine through the conserved F or W. D genes are given only for firm matches. Rows give clone size only sometimes, using once, few, many, or a class for an expanded clone.

clone size,D gene,CDR3 length,V gene,J gene,CDR3 protein,CDR3 DNA
-,-,12,TRBV19,TRBJ2-2,CASLRFSGELFF,TGTGCCTCACTTCGGTTTTCCGGGGAGCTGTTTTTT
few,-,11,TRBV28,TRBJ2-7,CASSSHYEQYF,TGTGCCAGCAGTTCCCACTACGAGCAGTACTTC
-,-,16,TRBV9,TRBJ1-2,CASSSNRESVDYGYTF,TGTGCCAGCAGCTCTAACCGGGAATCGGTGGACTATGGCTACACCTTC
-,TRBD2,18,TRBV11-2,TRBJ2-1,CASSFGLEGLAGANEQFF,TGTGCCAGCAGCTTCGGGCTTGAGGGACTAGCGGGTGCTAATGAGCAGTTCTTC
-,TRBD1,15,TRBV27,TRBJ1-2,CASSLGGQAINGYTF,TGTGCCAGCAGTTTGGGCGGACAGGCAATAAATGGCTACACCTTC
-,-,12,TRBV13,TRBJ2-5,CASSGPPETQYF,TGTGCCAGCAGCGGCCCCCCAGAGACCCAGTACTTC
once,-,14,TRBV2,TRBJ1-2,CASSGVRVNYGYTF,TGTGCCAGCAGTGGAGTCCGGGTTAACTATGGCTACACCTTC
-,-,16,TRBV7-6,TRBJ2-3,CASSLLRQAYTDTQYF,TGTGCCAGCAGCTTATTGAGACAGGCTTACACAGATACGCAGTATTTT
-,-,16,TRBV2,TRBJ2-1,CASSPSRGSSYNEQFF,TGTGCCAGCAGCCCCTCTAGGGGTAGTTCCTACAATGAGCAGTTCTTC
-,TRBD1,15,TRBV6-5,TRBJ2-3,CASRRDRDSTDTQYF,TGTGCCAGCAGACGCGACAGGGACAGCACAGATACGCAGTATTTT
once,-,15,TRBV2,TRBJ1-5,CASSEGTGSNQPQHF,TGTGCCAGCAGTGAAGGGACGGGGAGCAATCAGCCCCAGCATTTT
-,-,17,TRBV19,TRBJ1-1,CASSIGSPLLSGTEAFF,TGTGCCAGTAGTATAGGTTCCCCATTGCTTAGCGGTACTGAAGCTTTCTTT
-,-,13,TRBV7-9,TRBJ1-2,CASSLRETDGYTF,TGTGCCAGCAGCTTGAGGGAAACGGATGGCTACACCTTC
-,TRBD1,16,TRBV11-2,TRBJ2-2,CASSKSGGSNTGELFF,TGTGCCAGCAGCAAGTCAGGGGGCTCAAACACCGGGGAGCTGTTTTTT
once,-,13,TRBV29-1,TRBJ2-2,CSVPRENTGELFF,TGCAGCGTCCCCAGGGAAAACACCGGGGAGCTGTTTTTT